These 25 T cell receptor beta chains share one sample of origin, sequenced in a study of blood T cells in healthy people across ages. A J-beta primer mix and a sample-barcoded 5' primer were used in a second PCR of roughly 6 to 11 cycles. A single record per CDR3 protein comes from TCRdb applying MiXCR to the 5' RACE reads. In the table there are roughly 560,000 distinct CDR3 sequences, about 24% of which are singletons. These records were also assigned to another study, of T cells of mothers and their children.

Sequenced sample: blood. All receptors derive from a boy aged 10-17 years in good health.

This clonotype has only a few counts. J is TRBJ1-1 and V is TRBV6-5; D call uncertain. The V end lost 6 bases, the J end lost 11 bases, and 19 bases lay between the germline ends. Germline V gene lookup returns CDR1 MNHEY and CDR2 SVGAGI. The CDR3 length is 13 residues. The CDR3 region has the DNA TGTGCCAGCAGAAGCCTACGGGTTGGATACGCTTTCTTT. Amino acids: CASRSLRVGYAFF.

J is TRBJ2-5 and V is TRBV14; 7 bases align to TRBD1. The germline V gene has CDR1 SGHDN and CDR2 FVKESK. The CDR3 spans 15 residues. Unmatched junction bases numbered 7, after V lost 1 base and J lost 5 bases. CDR3 in DNA: TGTGCCAGCAGCCAAGGTGAAGAGACAGGGGAGACCCAGTACTTC. Residues: CASSQGEETGETQYF.

V and J are TRBV10-3 and TRBJ2-5; 9 bases are a match to TRBD2. The DNA matches TRBJ2-1 better at its end, which makes the J call doubtful. Germline lookup yields CDR1 ENHRY and CDR2 SYGVKD. The CDR3 is 13 amino acids. CDR3 nucleotide sequence: TGTGCCATCAGGGGGGAGTATAGCGGGGGGCAGTTCTTC. Its protein product is CAIRGEYSGGQFF.

V and J are TRBV20-1 and TRBJ2-5, with a weak D call TRBD2 (6 bases). Trimming stripped 5 bases from V and 3 bases from J, with 16 bases between. In germline, CDR1 is DFQATT, CDR2 SNEGSKA (reference sequence). This CDR3 has 14 residues. DNA of the CDR3: TGCAGTGCTGATGCCGGGGGAGGAAAAGAGACCCAGTACTTC. As protein: CSADAGGGKETQYF.

In this sample, this clonotype turned up a few times. The V and J genes are TRBV9 and TRBJ2-7, with TRBD1 as a possible D gene (6 bases). This CDR3 region has 13 residues. With 4 bases removed from V and 9 bases from J, the gap between germline ends came to 17 bases. Germline V CDR1 and CDR2: SGDLS, YYNGEE. CDR3 in DNA: TGTGCCAGCAGCCCCCGGGTACAGGGCCCGCAGTACTTC. Translation: CASSPRVQGPQYF.

This rearrangement joins TRBV28 to TRBJ2-7; D possibly uses TRBD1 or TRBD2 (5 bases each). Looked up from germline, CDR1 is MDHEN and CDR2 is SYDVKM. V was clipped by 5 bases and J by 3 bases, with 26 bases between them. This CDR3 region has 18 residues. CDR3 amino acids: CASSPGALPGIVNYEQYF. The CDR3 DNA reads TGTGCCAGCAGTCCCGGGGCACTCCCAGGGATAGTCAACTACGAGCAGTACTTC.

This clonotype was picked up one time. Lacking the conserved final phenylalanine or tryptophan, this CDR3 likely reflects a read error. The chain has TRBV6-4 and TRBJ2-5; D uncertain. This CDR3 is 14 amino acids long. V lost 2 bases, J lost 2 bases, and 9 bases lay in between. CDR1 and CDR2 from the germline V gene are MRHNA and SNTAGT. In nucleotides, the CDR3 is TGTGCCAGCAGTGACACATACTTACAAGAGACCCAGTACCTC. Protein sequence: CASSDTYLQETQYL.

The genes are TRBV20-1 and TRBJ1-2, with 9 bases aligning to TRBD1. J gave up 0 bases and V 0 bases, and 11 bases lay outside the gene matches. The CDR3 contains 18 residues. CDR1 DFQATT and CDR2 SNEGSKA come from the germline V gene (reference sequence). The CDR3 loop is CSARDQSSGTGPNYGYTF. In DNA, the CDR3 is TGCAGTGCTAGAGATCAGAGTTCCGGGACAGGGCCTAACTATGGCTACACCTTC.

This clonotype has a handful of counts. The chain joins TRBV5-1 to TRBJ2-5, with D possibly being TRBD1 (6 bases). The J call may be faulty, since TRBJ2-7 better matches the DNA end. The CDR3 consists of 16 residues. Germline V gene data show CDR1 as SGHRS and CDR2 as YFSETQ. The CDR3 bases are TGCGCCAGCAGCTTGTCAACAGGGAAGGGGGCCTACGAGCAGTACTTC. Its translation is CASSLSTGKGAYEQYF.

The chain uses TRBV7-9 and TRBJ1-5, with D hard to call. The germline V gene encodes CDR1 SEHNR and CDR2 FQNEAQ (reference sequence). The CDR3 is 14 residues long. V was shortened by 6 bases and J by 0 bases, with 9 bases between the two germline ends. CDR3 DNA: TGTGCCAGCAGTGGTATGAGTAGCAATCAGCCCCAGCATTTT. This encodes CASSGMSSNQPQHF.

This sequence joins TRBV12-3 or TRBV12-4 and TRBJ1-1; no reliable D call. V lost 1 base, J lost 3 bases, and 6 bases lay in between. The CDR3 is made up of 13 amino acids. The CDR3 loop is CASSLEGHTEAFF. In DNA, the CDR3 is TGTGCCAGCAGTTTAGAGGGTCACACTGAAGCTTTCTTT.

V and J are TRBV4-3 and TRBJ1-2; D is ambiguous. Germline loops: CDR1 LGHNA, CDR2 YSLEER. The CDR3 extends over 16 amino acids. With 0 bases removed from V and 0 bases from J, the gap between germline ends came to 11 bases. Here the CDR3 DNA reads TGCGCCAGCAGCCAAGATAATTGGGGAACTAACTATGGCTACACCTTC. It yields the protein CASSQDNWGTNYGYTF.

The chain recombines TRBV25-1 with TRBJ2-7, with 8 nucleotides matching TRBD2. The CDR3 totals 17 residues. The V segment lost 1 base and the J segment 0 bases; nucleotides outside the gene matches: 8. The germline gives CDR1 MGHDK, CDR2 SYGVNS. CDR3 region: CASSEWLAGSSSYEQYF. CDR3 nucleotide sequence: TGTGCCAGCAGTGAATGGTTAGCGGGGTCCAGCTCCTACGAGCAGTACTTC.

This clonotype has only a few counts. Germline is not matched at one junction end, which may reflect a read error. The chain has TRBV18 and TRBJ2-1, with a possible D match to TRBD2 (6 bases). The CDR3 length is 15 residues. Germline V CDR1 and CDR2: KGHSH, LQKENI. The CDR3 DNA is TGTGCCAGCTCGGCCCAGGGAGGTAGAAACAATGGGCAGTTCTTC. Its protein product is CASSAQGGRNNGQFF.

This sequence joins TRBV7-2 and TRBJ2-3; D is unresolved. The V end lost 5 bases, the J end lost 5 bases, and 17 bases lay between the germline ends. From germline, CDR1 is SGHTA and CDR2 FQGNSA. This CDR3 region has 15 residues. The CDR3 DNA follows: TGTGCCAGCAGCGAAGGCGTCCTACCGGGAGATACGCAGTATTTT. Its protein is CASSEGVLPGDTQYF.

The chain recombines TRBV28 with TRBJ2-5, with unresolved D. The germline V gene has CDR1 MDHEN and CDR2 SYDVKM. This CDR3 region has 13 residues. With 8 bases removed from V and 2 bases from J, the gap between germline ends came to 12 bases. The CDR3 sequence: CASGDLPQETQYF. In DNA form, the CDR3 reads TGTGCCAGCGGTGATTTGCCACAAGAGACCCAGTACTTC.

This clonotype was counted only a few times. The CDR3: CSAPGTGYGQPQHF. CDR3 nucleotide sequence: TGCAGTGCTCCCGGGACAGGTTACGGTCAGCCCCAGCATTTT. V and J are TRBV20-1 and TRBJ1-5; 8 bases match TRBD1. The CDR3 runs 14 residues. With 5 bases clipped from V and 6 bases from J, the junction kept 9 bases outside the gene matches. CDR1 is DFQATT, CDR2 SNEGSKA, per germline (reference sequence).

This clonotype was seen more than once but under ten times. The chain joins TRBV7-9 to TRBJ1-5; 7 nucleotides line up with TRBD1. The V segment lost 5 bases and the J segment 0 bases; nucleotides outside the gene matches: 10. The CDR3 contains 17 residues. The V gene's germline CDR1 is SEHNR and CDR2 FQNEAQ (reference sequence). The CDR3 spells CASSQGQEWDSNQPQHF. Here the CDR3 DNA reads TGTGCCAGCAGCCAAGGACAGGAGTGGGATAGCAATCAGCCCCAGCATTTT.

This clonotype was seen once. The chain combines TRBV9 with TRBJ2-7; TRBD2 matches at 8 bases. The CDR3 loop spans 13 amino acids. Unmatched junction bases numbered 5, after V lost 3 bases and J lost 6 bases. Germline-derived CDR1 and CDR2 are SGDLS and YYNGEE. The DNA of the CDR3 is TGTGCCAGCAGCGCCGGGACTAGTCCCGAGCAGTACTTC. This codes for CASSAGTSPEQYF. Full variable domain (missing parts from reference TRBV9 and TRBJ2-7): DSGVTQTPKHLITATGQRVTLRCSPRSGDLSVYWYQQSLDQGLQFLIQYYNGEERAKGNILERFSAQQFPDLHSELNLSSLELGDSALYFCASSAGTSPEQYFGPGTRLTVT.

The gene calls are TRBV19 and TRBJ2-7, with TRBD2 as a possible D gene (6 bases). The germline V gene has CDR1 LNHDA and CDR2 SQIVND (reference sequence). This CDR3 spans 11 amino acids. Trimming stripped 11 bases from V and 4 bases from J, with 12 bases between. CDR3 in amino acids: CAVGGDYEQYF. The CDR3 DNA reads TGTGCCGTTGGAGGGGATTACGAGCAGTACTTC.

This clonotype has only a few counts. The V call is TRBV7-2, the J call TRBJ2-3, with TRBD1 as a possible D gene (6 bases). Germline CDR1 and CDR2: SGHTA and FQGNSA. The ends were cut back, 4 bases at V and 3 bases at J, with 14 bases in the middle. This CDR3 is built from 15 residues. The chain's CDR3 is CASSSRVGATDTQYF. CDR3 in DNA: TGTGCCAGCAGCTCCCGGGTGGGGGCAACAGATACGCAGTATTTT.

The J gene is TRBJ2-5, the V gene TRBV28; 8 bases align to TRBD2. The J call could be wrong; TRBJ2-1 is a better fit for the DNA end. This CDR3 is built from 13 residues. Germline assignment: CDR1 MDHEN and CDR2 SYDVKM. CDR3 sequence (DNA): TGTGCCAGCAGACAAATAGCGGGGAATGAGCAGTTCTTC. Translation: CASRQIAGNEQFF.

J is TRBJ2-7 and V is TRBV5-6; TRBD1 matches at 8 bases. The germline CDR1 and CDR2 sequences are SGHDT and YYEEEE. With V trimmed by 3 bases and J by 5 bases, 13 bases remained unmatched. This CDR3 has 16 amino acids. CDR3 coding DNA: TGTGCCAGCAGCTACTGGACAGGGTCGACCGGAGACGAGCAGTACTTC. Protein: CASSYWTGSTGDEQYF.

J is TRBJ1-2 and V is TRBV25-1; D unclear. Trimming removed 7 bases at V and 8 bases at J, with 11 bases between. This CDR3 is built from 11 residues. Per germline, CDR1 MGHDK and CDR2 SYGVNS. The CDR3 sequence: CASKSGNGYTF. The CDR3 bases are TGTGCCAGCAAATCAGGCAACGGCTACACCTTC.

V gene TRBV7-2 combines with J gene TRBJ2-7; D perhaps matches TRBD2 (7 bases). V was clipped by 5 bases and J by 6 bases, with 17 bases between them. This CDR3 comprises 14 residues. Germline lookup yields CDR1 SGHTA and CDR2 FQGNSA. The CDR3 DNA reads as TGTGCCAGCAGCCCCCCGGGGGGACAACGCGAGCAGTACTTC. Protein product: CASSPPGGQREQYF. The full variable domain, its missing parts supplied by reference TRBV7-2 and TRBJ2-7, is GAGVSQSPSNKVTEKGKDVELRCDPISGHTALYWYRQSLGQGLEFLIYFQGNSAPDKSGLPSDRFSAERTGGSVSTLTIQRTQQEDSAVYLCASSPPGGQREQYFGPGTRLTVT.